The TCR beta chain described here comes from a study of Graves' ophthalmopathy and Graves' hyperthyroidism. Study summary: Untreated patients at initial diagnosis provided peripheral blood.

CAS ≥3, NOSPECS ≥4, moderate-to-severe activity and duration under 3 months marked donors with ophthalmopathy. Excluded: other autoimmune disease, uncontrolled infection, pregnancy or lactation. The germline V gene encodes CDR1 MNHGY and CDR2 SVAAGI. The CDR3 extends over 14 amino acids. Trimming took 5 bases from V and 2 from J, leaving 12 bases between them. As the template, RNA transcripts were used to amplify TCR beta CDR3 regions. After a first-round RT-PCR with HTBI primers, a second-round multiplex PCR was run. TCRdb reprocessed the multiplex PCR reads with MiXCR, giving one entry per CDR3 protein. The table shows some 520,000 distinct CDR3 sequences, with 13% to 15% occurring only once.

The chain employs TRBV6-9 and TRBJ2-5, with D perhaps matching TRBD2 (6 bases). The sample taken for sequencing was blood. This TCR was sampled from a woman younger than 45 with Graves' ophthalmopathy. The CDR3 here is CASSPGTPQETQYF. The DNA for the CDR3 is TGTGCCAGCAGTCCCGGGACTCCACAAGAGACCCAGTACTTC.